This TCR beta chain was recovered during a study of CD8+ T cells in alopecia areata. Study conclusions and caveats: Lesional scalp, especially alopecia totalis/universalis, showed higher clonality than normal scalp. There were also resident alphabeta T cells of normal skin sequenced in scalp samples.

With regard to this clone: The target antigen is unknown.

In each case, RNA was isolated and then reverse transcribed into cDNA as the sequencing template. This table comes from immunoSEQ multiplex PCR, and its TCRdb copy is limited to in-frame clones, with some not included. The table includes 150,000 to 200,000 clones, about 72% detected once. The source of this sequence is a human donor with alopecia areata. The source material was CD8+ T cells sorted from blood, sampled at week 0.

CDR3 nucleotide sequence: TGCGCCAGCAGCTTGAGGGCGGCAGTCCAAGAGACCCAGTACTTC. Translating it yields CASSLRAAVQETQYF. J is TRBJ2-5 and V is TRBV5-1; no clear D gene. Trimming removed 1 base from V and 1 base from J, with 11 bases in between. There are 15 residues in the CDR3. Germline V gene lookup returns CDR1 SGHRS and CDR2 YFSETQ.